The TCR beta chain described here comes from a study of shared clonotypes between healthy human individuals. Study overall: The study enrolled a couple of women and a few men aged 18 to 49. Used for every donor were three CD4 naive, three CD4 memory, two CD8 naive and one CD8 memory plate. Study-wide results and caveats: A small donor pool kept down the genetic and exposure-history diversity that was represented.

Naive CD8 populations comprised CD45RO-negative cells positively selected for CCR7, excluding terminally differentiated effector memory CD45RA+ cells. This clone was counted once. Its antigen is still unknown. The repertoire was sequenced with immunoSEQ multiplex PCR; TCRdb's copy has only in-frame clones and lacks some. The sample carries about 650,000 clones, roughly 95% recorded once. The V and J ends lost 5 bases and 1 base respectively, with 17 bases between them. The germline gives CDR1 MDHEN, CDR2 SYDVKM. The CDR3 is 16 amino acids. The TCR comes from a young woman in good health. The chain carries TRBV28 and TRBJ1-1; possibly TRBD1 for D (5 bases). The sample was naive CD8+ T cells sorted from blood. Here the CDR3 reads CASSPPGGSGNTEAFF. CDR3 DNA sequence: TGTGCCAGCAGTCCACCCGGGGGGTCGGGGAACACTGAAGCTTTCTTT.